The 23 T cell receptor beta chains listed next were all sequenced from one sample in a study of T cells after yellow fever vaccination. TCRdb recomputed calls from the 5' RACE reads with MiXCR, one row per CDR3 protein. There are 350,000 to 450,000 distinct CDR3 sequences in the sample; around a sixth occur only once, and 15% to 20% lies in the top ten. Sample: PBMCs, taken before the yellow fever booster vaccination. The receptors come from a man younger than 35 who received the YFV17D yellow fever vaccine.

This clonotype appeared many times. This sequence joins TRBV2 and TRBJ2-1, with TRBD1 identical over 9 bases. The CDR3 has 13 residues. V trimming: 7 bases; J trimming: 8 bases; junction bases outside the gene matches: 6. Germline assignment: CDR1 SNHLY and CDR2 FYNNEI. The CDR3 DNA is TGTGCCAGCACTCCGGACAGGGGAGATGAGCAGTTCTTC. Amino acid sequence: CASTPDRGDEQFF.

This clonotype showed up just a few times. The chain uses TRBV20-1 and TRBJ2-5; the match to TRBD2 covers 13 bases. With 1 base clipped from V and 5 bases from J, the junction kept 13 bases outside the gene matches. Germline V gene sequence: CDR1 DFQATT, CDR2 SNEGSKA (reference sequence). The CDR3 length is 18 residues. The chain's CDR3 is CSARGAAGLAGLGETQYF. Written as DNA, the CDR3 is TGCAGTGCTAGAGGAGCAGCGGGACTAGCGGGGTTGGGGGAGACCCAGTACTTC.

This chain connects TRBV27 to TRBJ2-3; 11 positions match TRBD2. Germline CDR1 is MNHEY and CDR2 is SMNVEV (reference sequence). This CDR3 region has 16 residues. The V and J ends lost 5 bases and 3 bases, in that order; junction bases with no gene match: 7. The CDR3 DNA sequence: TGTGCCAGCAGTCTCCTTTTAGCGGGGGGGACAGATACGCAGTATTTT. It encodes CASSLLLAGGTDTQYF.

This chain connects TRBV6-5 to TRBJ1-1; TRBD1 might be the D (5 bases). The length of the CDR3 is 11 residues. V dropped 5 bases and J dropped 7 bases, with 8 bases sitting between them. Germline V gives CDR1 MNHEY, CDR2 SVGAGI. CDR3 bases: TGTGCCAGCAGTCAGGGAAATGAAGCTTTCTTT. This encodes CASSQGNEAFF.

This clonotype was observed a few times. This chain connects TRBV20-1 to TRBJ2-5; 8 nucleotides line up with TRBD1. CDR3 length: 15 residues. CDR1 DFQATT and CDR2 SNEGSKA come from the germline V gene (reference sequence). The V and J ends lost 6 bases and 5 bases, in that order; junction bases with no gene match: 14. CDR3: CSAGITGGRYETQYF. The CDR3 DNA reads TGCAGTGCCGGAATAACAGGGGGACGGTACGAGACCCAGTACTTC.

This clonotype was observed a handful of times. The CDR3 sequence: CSVDRGLGTEAFF. In DNA form, the CDR3 reads TGCAGCGTTGATAGGGGACTCGGCACTGAAGCTTTCTTT. V and J are TRBV29-1 and TRBJ1-1, with D perhaps matching TRBD1 (5 bases). Germline V gene sequence: CDR1 SQVTM, CDR2 ANQGSEA. The CDR3 covers 13 residues. Deletions cut 3 bases from V and 4 bases from J, with 12 bases between.

This clonotype was observed a handful of times. V and J are TRBV10-3 and TRBJ2-7, with D unresolved. The CDR3 runs 15 residues. V lost 6 bases to trimming and J lost 2 bases, with 17 bases between them. Per germline, CDR1 ENHRY and CDR2 SYGVKD. The CDR3 reads CAIRGTSSTTYEQYF. CDR3 sequence (DNA): TGTGCCATCAGGGGAACCAGCAGCACAACCTACGAGCAGTACTTC.

This clonotype occurred many times. The V call is TRBV20-1, the J call TRBJ2-7; 7 bases align to TRBD1. Germline CDR1 and CDR2: DFQATT and SNEGSKA (reference sequence). CDR3 length: 14 residues. Trimming removed 2 bases from V and 2 bases from J; junction bases left unmatched: 6. CDR3 sequence reads: CSARPQGLTYEQYF. CDR3 coding DNA: TGCAGTGCTAGACCACAGGGGTTGACCTACGAGCAGTACTTC.

The CDR3: CASSSIPPGPDNEQFF. The DNA for the CDR3 is TGTGCCAGCAGCTCCATTCCTCCGGGGCCCGACAATGAGCAGTTCTTC. The V gene is TRBV7-3, the J gene TRBJ2-1, with D perhaps TRBD1 or TRBD2 (5 bases each). Germline V lookup: CDR1 SGHTA, CDR2 FQGTGA. This CDR3 region has 16 residues. Trimming removed 4 bases from V and 5 bases from J, with 18 bases in between.

The V gene is TRBV15, the J gene TRBJ2-2, with D tentatively TRBD1 (6 bases). This CDR3 is built from 14 residues. V lost 5 bases to trimming and J lost 7 bases, with 14 bases between them. Per the germline V gene, CDR1 is LNHNV and CDR2 is YYDKDF (reference sequence). The CDR3, as DNA: TGTGCCACCAGCGTCGCAGGGGATGGCGGGGAGCTGTTTTTT. It encodes CATSVAGDGGELFF.

The chain is built from TRBV11-3 and TRBJ1-6, with TRBD1 as a possible D gene (6 bases). Germline V gene data show CDR1 as SGHNT and CDR2 as YENEEA. The V gene lost 4 bases and the J gene lost 7 bases, with 14 bases spanning the gap. The CDR3 extends over 15 amino acids. CDR3 in amino acids: CASSSSGTPNSPLHF. In nucleotides, the CDR3 is TGTGCCAGCAGCTCCTCAGGGACACCGAATTCACCCCTCCACTTT.

The genes are TRBV27 and TRBJ2-7; 8 positions match TRBD1. The CDR3 runs to 16 residues. The V segment lost 0 bases and the J segment 3 bases; nucleotides outside the gene matches: 7. In germline, CDR1 is MNHEY, CDR2 SMNVEV (reference sequence). DNA of the CDR3: TGTGCCAGCAGTTTATCTGAGGACAGGGCCTTCTACGAGCAGTACTTC. This sequence encodes CASSLSEDRAFYEQYF.

The V and J genes are TRBV9 and TRBJ2-3, with D possibly called TRBD1 or TRBD2 (5 bases each). Germline CDR1 and CDR2: SGDLS and YYNGEE. This CDR3 is built from 14 residues. V was trimmed by 2 bases and J by 4 bases, leaving 11 bases between them. CDR3 nucleotides: TGTGCCAGCAGCGTCGACAGCGGCGCAGATACGCAGTATTTT. Translated, it gives CASSVDSGADTQYF.

This clonotype was picked up a small number of times. The chain carries TRBV10-3 and TRBJ2-7; maybe TRBD2 (5 bases). The CDR3 spans 14 residues. In germline, CDR1 is ENHRY, CDR2 SYGVKD. Trimming pared 0 bases from V and 4 bases from J, leaving 10 bases between. CDR3 residues: CAISESNSVYEQYF. CDR3 sequence (DNA): TGTGCCATCAGTGAGTCGAATAGCGTTTACGAGCAGTACTTC.

V gene TRBV18 combines with J gene TRBJ2-7, with D perhaps matching TRBD1 (6 bases). CDR3 size: 13 residues. With 3 bases removed from V and 4 bases from J, the gap between germline ends came to 10 bases. CDR1 KGHSH and CDR2 LQKENI come from the germline V gene. The CDR3 reads CASSPLGAYEQYV. For the CDR3, the DNA is TGTGCCAGCTCACCGTTGGGGGCGTACGAGCAGTACGTC.

The table lists this clonotype with a few counts. V usage is TRBV7-2 and J usage is TRBJ2-3; D is unclear. Germline CDR1 and CDR2: SGHTA and FQGNSA. The CDR3 loop spans 14 amino acids. V was trimmed by 1 base and J by 2 bases, leaving 7 bases between them. DNA for the CDR3: TGTGCCAGCAGCTTAGAGGTCCCCACAGATACGCAGTATTTT. Translated, it gives CASSLEVPTDTQYF.

The rearrangement links TRBV7-9 to TRBJ2-3, with D perhaps given as TRBD1 or TRBD2 (5 bases each). Germline V gene lookup returns CDR1 SEHNR and CDR2 FQNEAQ (reference sequence). V lost 1 base to trimming and J lost 2 bases, with 13 bases between them. The CDR3 is 16 residues long. CDR3: CASSLVVGDPTDTQYF. The CDR3 DNA follows: TGTGCCAGCAGCTTAGTAGTCGGGGACCCCACAGATACGCAGTATTTT. Complete variable domain (other parts from reference TRBV7-9 and TRBJ2-3): DTGVSQNPRHKITKRGQNVTFRCDPISEHNRLYWYRQTLGQGPEFLTYFQNEAQLEKSRLLSDRFSAERPKGSFSTLEIQRTEQGDSAMYLCASSLVVGDPTDTQYFGPGTRLTVL.

This sequence joins TRBV5-1 and TRBJ2-5; no clear D. Trimming removed 1 base at V and 1 base at J, with 11 bases between. Germline CDR1 and CDR2: SGHRS and YFSETQ. The CDR3 totals 15 residues. CDR3 amino acids: CASSLRSWFQETQYF. DNA for the CDR3: TGCGCCAGCAGCTTGCGCTCGTGGTTCCAAGAGACCCAGTACTTC.

This clonotype was seen only a few times. The chain combines TRBV20-1 with TRBJ2-7; D uncertain. Deletions cut 1 base from V and 5 bases from J, with 6 bases between. The CDR3 runs 11 residues. From germline, CDR1 is DFQATT and CDR2 SNEGSKA (reference sequence). CDR3 coding DNA: TGCAGTGCTAGAGTAGTAGACGAGCAGTACTTC. Amino acids: CSARVVDEQYF.

This clonotype was observed a few times. The chain combines TRBV4-3 with TRBJ2-3, with D possibly being TRBD1 (6 bases). CDR3 length equals 15 residues. V was shortened by 1 base and J by 5 bases, with 13 bases between the two germline ends. Germline V gene lookup returns CDR1 LGHNA and CDR2 YSLEER. The CDR3 region has the DNA TGCGCCAGCAGCCAAGTAGTACTAGGGGGAGATACGCAGTATTTT. As protein: CASSQVVLGGDTQYF.

The rearrangement joins TRBV6-5 to TRBJ1-1; 10 bases map to TRBD1. The germline V gene has CDR1 MNHEY and CDR2 SVGAGI. The CDR3 spans 15 residues. With V trimmed by 6 bases and J by 4 bases, 8 bases remained unmatched. CDR3 sequence reads: CASRTGGLTLTEAFF. CDR3 coding DNA: TGTGCCAGCAGGACAGGGGGCCTCACCCTCACTGAAGCTTTCTTT.

At least ten counts were recorded for this clonotype. The V call is TRBV6-6, the J call TRBJ1-6, with TRBD1 matching 8 bases. The ends lost 2 bases at V and 8 bases at J; junction bases unmatched: 8. The CDR3 has 16 amino acids. Germline lookup yields CDR1 MNHNY and CDR2 SVGAGI (reference sequence). CDR3 nucleotide sequence: TGTGCCAGCAGTTACGAGGTCAGGGGGCACGATTCACCCCTCCACTTT. This encodes CASSYEVRGHDSPLHF.

The chain recombines TRBV9 with TRBJ1-1, with TRBD1 as a possible D gene (6 bases). This CDR3 comprises 15 residues. The V gene lost 0 bases and the J gene lost 4 bases, with 13 bases spanning the gap. Germline loops: CDR1 SGDLS, CDR2 YYNGEE. The CDR3 loop is CASSVEPLGGTEAFF. CDR3 DNA sequence: TGTGCCAGCAGCGTAGAGCCCTTAGGGGGCACTGAAGCTTTCTTT.